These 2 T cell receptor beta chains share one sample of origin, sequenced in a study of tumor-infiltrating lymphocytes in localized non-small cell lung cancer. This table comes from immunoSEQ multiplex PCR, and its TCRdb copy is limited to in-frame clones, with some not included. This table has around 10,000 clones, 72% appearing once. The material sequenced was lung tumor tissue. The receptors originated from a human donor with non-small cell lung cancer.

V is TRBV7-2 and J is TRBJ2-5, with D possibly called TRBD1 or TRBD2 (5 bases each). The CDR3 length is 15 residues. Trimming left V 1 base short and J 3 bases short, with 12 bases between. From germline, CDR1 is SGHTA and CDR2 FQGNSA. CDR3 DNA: TGTGCCAGCAGCTTAGATGGTAGAGGGGAAGAGACCCAGTACTTC. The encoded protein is CASSLDGRGEETQYF.

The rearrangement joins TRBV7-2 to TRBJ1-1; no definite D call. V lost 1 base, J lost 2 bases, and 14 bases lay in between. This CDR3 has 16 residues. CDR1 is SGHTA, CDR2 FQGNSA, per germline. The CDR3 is CASSLGGQRPNTEAFF. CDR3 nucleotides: TGTGCCAGCAGCTTAGGAGGGCAGCGTCCAAACACTGAAGCTTTCTTT.